This entry lists 29 T cell receptor beta chains sequenced from one sample in a study of T cells in women clearing cervical HPV infection. Profiling relied on immunoSEQ multiplex PCR, and the TCRdb table lists in-frame clones only, not all of them. This table lists around 39,000 clones. The sequenced sample was blood buffy coat. These receptors were collected from a woman aged 18 to 75 with a cervical HPV16 infection that either progressed to CIN3+ or cleared (not recorded which).

As regards this clone: The CDR3 extends 3 residues past the end of the read, so its final part is completed from the germline J gene. This chain links TRBV12-3 or TRBV12-4 with TRBJ2-5; 7 bases map to TRBD1. Trimming at V came to 6 bases and at J to 3 bases, leaving 4 bases not matched to a gene. The CDR3 totals 13 residues. The CDR3 sequence: CASSPTGEETQYF. CDR3 bases read: TGTGCCAGCAGCCCTACAGGGGAAGAGACC.

Details on this clone: The CDR3 end is not reached by the read, which stops 3 residues before it; the germline J gene fills it in. The identical CDR3 is also encoded by other nucleotide sequences in the sample. The chain is built from TRBV2 and TRBJ1-4; perhaps TRBD1 as D (5 bases). Trimming took 0 bases from V and 4 from J, leaving 9 bases between them. Looked up from germline, CDR1 is SNHLY and CDR2 is FYNNEI. This CDR3 is built from 15 residues. The part of the CDR3 DNA that was read is TGTGCCAGCAGTGAAGCGCGGGGGAGTAATGAAAAA. Translation gives CASSEARGSNEK. The CDR3 as a whole reads CASSEARGSNEKLFF.

Remarks on this clone: The read terminates 3 residues before the CDR3 end, so the remaining end is supplied by the germline J gene. J is TRBJ2-3 and V is TRBV7-6; 10 bases align to TRBD2. Germline CDR1 reads SGHVS; CDR2 reads FNYEAQ. The CDR3 runs to 15 residues. With V trimmed by 4 bases and J by 5 bases, 6 bases remained unmatched. Incomplete CDR3 DNA: TGTGCCAGCAGCTCAATAGCGGGGGGAATAGATACG. This sequence encodes CASSSIAGGIDT. The full CDR3 sequence reads CASSSIAGGIDTQYF. The whole variable domain, remainder taken from reference TRBV7-6 and TRBJ2-3, is GAGVSQSPRYKVTKRGQDVALRCDPISGHVSLYWYRQALGQGPEFLTYFNYEAQQDKSGLPNDRFSAERPEGSISTLTIQRTEQRDSAMYRCASSSIAGGIDTQYFGPGTRLTVL.

In regard to this clone: The CDR3 end lies 3 residues beyond the end of the read and is filled in from the germline J gene. This chain connects TRBV5-1 to TRBJ2-2, with D possibly being TRBD1 (5 bases). The CDR3 is 15 residues long. Germline loops: CDR1 SGHRS, CDR2 YFSETQ. The part of the CDR3 DNA that was read is TGCGCCAGCAGCACCGGACGGTCTGGGGCCAACGTG. Protein: CASSTGRSGANV. The CDR3 in its entirety is CASSTGRSGANVLFF.

Considering frequency, this clone is large. The read terminates 3 residues before the CDR3 end, so the remaining end is supplied by the germline J gene. Other DNA sequences in the same sample also yield this CDR3. The chain carries TRBV29-1 and TRBJ1-2; 9 nucleotides match TRBD1. The V gene end was trimmed by 4 bases and the J gene end by 6 bases; junction bases not matched to a gene: 0. CDR3 size: 11 residues. Germline CDR1 is SQVTM and CDR2 is ANQGSEA. CDR3: CSVGTGDGYTF. Partial CDR3 DNA: TGCAGCGTTGGGACAGGGGATGGC. Full variable domain (remainder filled in from reference TRBV29-1 and TRBJ1-2): SAVISQKPSRDICQRGTSLTIQCQVDSQVTMMFWYRQQPGQSLTLIATANQGSEATYESGFVIDKFPISRPNLTFSTLTVSNMSPEDSSIYLCSVGTGDGYTFGSGTRLTVV.

The CDR3 bases that were read are TGTGCCTGGAGTGCCCAGGGACAGGGGAACACCGGGGAG. Translated, it gives CAWSAQGQGNTGE. The CDR3 reads in full as CAWSAQGQGNTGELFF. The chain combines TRBV30 with TRBJ2-2; TRBD1 aligns across 9 bases. Read coverage stops 3 residues before the CDR3 terminus; the germline J gene supplies the remainder. The CDR3 extends over 16 amino acids. V gave up 1 base and J gave up 1 base; unmatched junction bases: 4. Germline values: CDR1 GTSNPN, CDR2 SVGIG (reference sequence). Complete variable domain (other parts from reference TRBV30 and TRBJ2-2): SQTIHQWPATLVQPVGSPLSLECTVEGTSNPNLYWYRQAAGRGLQLLFYSVGIGQISSEVPQNLSASRPQDRQFILSSKKLLLSDSGFYLCAWSAQGQGNTGELFFGEGSRLTVL.

With regard to this clone: The read terminates 3 residues before the CDR3 end, so the remaining end is supplied by the germline J gene. This chain links TRBV19 with TRBJ1-1; the D gene is possibly TRBD1 (6 bases). Trimming took off 4 bases at V and 0 bases at J, with 15 bases between the two ends. The CDR3 sequence is 16 residues long. Germline CDR1 is LNHDA and CDR2 is SQIVND (reference sequence). The CDR3 loop reads CASSRASTGVNTEAFF. CDR3 bases read: TGTGCCAGTAGTAGAGCATCGACAGGAGTGAACACTGAA.

A word on this clone: The read gets to within 3 residues of the CDR3 end, and the germline J gene fills in the rest. The chain recombines TRBV29-1 with TRBJ2-1; TRBD1 might be the D (6 bases). Between the trimmed V and J ends, which lost 6 bases and 0 bases, there was a span of 9 bases. The CDR3 totals 13 residues. Germline V CDR1 and CDR2: SQVTM, ANQGSEA. The CDR3 protein is CSVTGSSYNEQFF. The CDR3 DNA, read in part, is TGCAGCGTGACAGGTTCCTCCTACAATGAG.

About this clone itself: The read stops 3 residues short of the end of the CDR3; the missing end is completed from the germline J gene. The rearrangement joins TRBV19 to TRBJ2-4; the match to TRBD1 covers 9 bases. This CDR3 is built from 19 residues. With 2 bases clipped from V and 7 bases from J, the junction kept 18 bases outside the gene matches. Germline CDR1 is LNHDA and CDR2 is SQIVND (reference sequence). CDR3 region: CASSIKVGQGDPASNIQYF. The part of the CDR3 DNA that was read is TGTGCCAGTAGTATAAAGGTGGGACAGGGCGATCCCGCGAGTAACATT.

CDR3 loop: CASSLDGQANSPLHF. The sequenced CDR3 bases are TGCGCCAGCAGCTTGGACGGACAGGCCAATTCACCC. The chain uses TRBV5-1 and TRBJ1-6; TRBD1 matches 7 bases. The CDR3 extends 3 residues past the end of the read, so its final part is completed from the germline J gene. The trim removed 0 bases at V and 7 bases at J, leaving 4 bases unmatched. The CDR3 sequence is 15 residues long. Germline values: CDR1 SGHRS, CDR2 YFSETQ.

On this clone: The sequence runs out 3 residues before the end of the CDR3; the remainder is reconstructed from the germline J gene. The J gene is TRBJ2-2, the V gene TRBV7-3; 9 bases align to TRBD1. The V gene's germline CDR1 is SGHTA and CDR2 FQGTGA. The CDR3 loop spans 18 amino acids. CDR3 DNA, as far as it was read: TGTGCCAGCAGCCCGTATACAGGGGGCATCTCTGGGGCCAACGTG. Its translation is CASSPYTGGISGANV. The CDR3 reads in full as CASSPYTGGISGANVLFF.

As to this clone: The CDR3 end lies 3 residues beyond the end of the read and is filled in from the germline J gene. The V call is TRBV13, the J call TRBJ2-1; tentative D call: TRBD1 (7 bases). Trimming removed 5 bases at V and 8 bases at J, with 16 bases between. The germline V gene has CDR1 PRHDT and CDR2 FYEKMQ (reference sequence). The CDR3 contains 14 residues. The sequenced CDR3 bases are TGTGCCAGCAGCCCATACAGGGGCGGGGATGAG. Its translation: CASSPYRGGDE. The full CDR3 protein is CASSPYRGGDEQFF.

A note on this clone: The CDR3 goes on 3 residues after the read ends, and that part is filled in from the germline J gene. The chain has TRBV20-1 and TRBJ2-2, with 8 nucleotides matching TRBD1. V lost 6 bases, J lost 5 bases, and 11 bases stayed unmatched. CDR3 length equals 15 residues. CDR1 is DFQATT and CDR2 is SNEGSKA in the germline V gene (reference sequence). The CDR3 is CSAPFQGAPTGELFF. The covered CDR3 bases are TGCAGTGCACCTTTCCAGGGGGCGCCGACCGGGGAG.

On this clone itself: The observed sequence ends 3 residues before the CDR3 terminus, with the missing tail filled in from the germline J gene. V gene TRBV18 combines with J gene TRBJ1-2; possible D gene TRBD1, 6 bases. Per the germline V gene, CDR1 is KGHSH and CDR2 is LQKENI. The CDR3 runs 15 residues. CDR3 DNA (partial): TGTGCCAGCTCACCTCAACGGGGGGGCCTTGACGAC. Amino acids: CASSPQRGGLDD. The whole CDR3 sequence reads CASSPQRGGLDDYTF. The complete variable domain, with remaining parts taken from reference TRBV18 and TRBJ1-2, reads NAGVMQNPRHLVRRRGQEARLRCSPMKGHSHVYWYRQLPEEGLKFMVYLQKENIIDESGMPKERFSAEFPKEGPSILRIQQVVRGDSAAYFCASSPQRGGLDDYTFGSGTRLTVV.

Concerning this clone: The CDR3 end lies 3 residues beyond the end of the read and is filled in from the germline J gene. This chain connects TRBV11-2 to TRBJ2-3, with 9 bases that match TRBD2. The V and J ends lost 3 bases and 6 bases, in that order; junction bases with no gene match: 7. The CDR3 extends over 15 amino acids. CDR1 is SGHAT and CDR2 is FQNNGV in the germline V gene. The chain's CDR3 is CASSLLAGSSDTQYF. CDR3 DNA (partial): TGTGCCAGCAGCTTGCTAGCGGGGTCCTCGGATACG.

In the case of this clone: The CDR3 end lies 3 residues beyond the end of the read and is filled in from the germline J gene. This chain uses TRBV5-8 with TRBJ2-7, with 7 bases matching TRBD2. Per germline, CDR1 SGHTS and CDR2 YDEGEE. This CDR3 spans 14 amino acids. V lost 2 bases to trimming and J lost 4 bases; unmatched junction nucleotides: 6. The CDR3 bases that were read are TGTGCCAGCAGCTTCGGGGGAGCGGGATACGAG. The encoded protein is CASSFGGAGYE. The complete CDR3 protein is CASSFGGAGYEQYF.

For this clone: A read error may account for a junction end that differs from germline. The read ends 3 residues before the CDR3 terminus; that terminus is restored from the germline J gene. Different DNA sequences within this sample yield the same CDR3. The V call is TRBV19, the J call TRBJ1-3; 12 bases are shared with TRBD1. This CDR3 contains 17 residues. Germline V gene sequence: CDR1 LNHDA, CDR2 SQIVND (reference sequence). CDR3 region: CATSRFGTGGFGNTIYF. The part of the CDR3 DNA that was read is TGTGCCACTTCCCGATTTGGGACAGGGGGCTTTGGAAACACG.

Concerning this clone itself: The CDR3 extends 3 residues past the end of the read, so its final part is completed from the germline J gene. The rearrangement uses TRBV20-1 and TRBJ1-2; possibly TRBD1 for D (6 bases). Germline CDR1 reads DFQATT; CDR2 reads SNEGSKA (reference sequence). V was shortened by 4 bases and J by 0 bases, with 12 bases between the two germline ends. The CDR3 sequence is 14 residues long. CDR3 protein: CSANPQGANYGYTF. The CDR3 bases that were read are TGCAGTGCTAATCCACAGGGAGCTAACTATGGC.

CDR3 DNA (partial): TGTGCCAGCTCACAACAGGGGTCAGCTTTATCAGATACG. It codes for CASSQQGSALSDT. The whole CDR3 protein is CASSQQGSALSDTAFF. The chain combines TRBV18 with TRBJ1-1; the match to TRBD1 covers 7 bases. The sequenced fragment ends 3 residues before the CDR3 boundary, so the rest is inferred from the germline J gene. The germline V gene has CDR1 KGHSH and CDR2 LQKENI. This CDR3 is built from 16 residues.

A remark on this clone: The read ends 3 residues before the CDR3 terminus; that terminus is restored from the germline J gene. This rearrangement joins TRBV29-1 to TRBJ1-2; 8 nucleotides line up with TRBD1. The V and J ends lost 5 bases and 3 bases, in that order; junction bases with no gene match: 5. The germline V gene has CDR1 SQVTM and CDR2 ANQGSEA. This CDR3 has 13 amino acids. CDR3 bases read: TGCAGCGTTTCAGGGGGCGCCTACTATGGC. Its protein product is CSVSGGAYYG. The full CDR3 protein is CSVSGGAYYGYTF.

About this clone: The read halts 3 residues ahead of the CDR3 end, with the missing end drawn from the germline J gene. The rearrangement links TRBV7-8 to TRBJ2-4, with 8 bases identical to TRBD2. Per the germline V gene, CDR1 is SGHVS and CDR2 is FQNEAQ. The CDR3 is 13 residues long. The sequenced CDR3 bases are TGTGCCAGCACCTCGGGGGGGGCGGCCGGT. Residues: CASTSGGAAG. Given in full, the CDR3 is CASTSGGAAGQYF.

In the case of this clone: The read finishes 3 residues shy of the CDR3 end, and the germline J gene is used to complete it. V is TRBV5-1 and J is TRBJ2-1, with 8 bases matching TRBD1. Germline-derived CDR1 and CDR2 are SGHRS and YFSETQ. V was pared by 2 bases and J by 6 bases, with 7 bases of the junction left unmatched. The CDR3 extends over 15 amino acids. The sequenced part of the CDR3 DNA is TGCGCCAGCAGCTTTACAGGGGGGAGGATCAATGAG. Amino acid sequence: CASSFTGGRINE. The whole CDR3 is CASSFTGGRINEQFF.

A word on this clone: The sequenced fragment ends 3 residues before the CDR3 boundary, so the rest is inferred from the germline J gene. The chain employs TRBV5-1 and TRBJ2-3, with TRBD2 matching 10 bases. V shed 4 bases and J 4 bases; nucleotides not matched to a gene: 9. Germline assignment: CDR1 SGHRS and CDR2 YFSETQ. The CDR3 covers 16 residues. CDR3 amino acids: CASSPRTSGVSDTQYF. Incomplete CDR3 DNA: TGCGCCAGCAGCCCGCGGACTAGCGGAGTTTCAGATACG. The variable domain in full, with the rest retrieved from reference TRBV5-1 and TRBJ2-3, is KAGVTQTPRYLIKTRGQQVTLSCSPISGHRSVSWYQQTPGQGLQFLFEYFSETQRNKGNFPGRFSGRQFSNSRSEMNVSTLELGDSALYLCASSPRTSGVSDTQYFGPGTRLTVL.

Regarding this clone: The read comes to an end 3 residues before the CDR3 does, leaving the germline J gene to fill in the end. The rearrangement joins TRBV7-9 to TRBJ2-7, with D perhaps TRBD1 (5 bases). With 4 bases removed from V and 5 bases from J, the gap between germline ends came to 12 bases. CDR1 SEHNR and CDR2 FQNEAQ come from the germline V gene (reference sequence). CDR3 length: 13 amino acids. CDR3 sequence: CASSSPWGDEQYF. The CDR3 bases that were read are TGTGCCAGCAGCTCCCCGTGGGGCGACGAG.

On this clone: Read sequence stops 3 residues before the CDR3 end, and the germline J gene provides the missing end. The genes are TRBV20-1 and TRBJ2-7; TRBD2 matches 12 bases. This CDR3 spans 17 amino acids. Trimming cost V 3 bases and J 0 bases; bases outside gene matches: 9. Germline V gene sequence: CDR1 DFQATT, CDR2 SNEGSKA (reference sequence). Here the CDR3 reads CSARVLAGGISSYEQYF. The CDR3 DNA, read in part, is TGCAGTGCTAGGGTCCTAGCGGGGGGGATTTCCTCCTACGAG.

As concerns this clone: The read comes to an end 3 residues before the CDR3 does, leaving the germline J gene to fill in the end. This chain uses TRBV5-4 with TRBJ1-1; 9 nucleotides match TRBD1. CDR3 size: 13 residues. The germline CDR1 and CDR2 sequences are SGHNT and YYREEE (reference sequence). Germline trimming cut 4 bases from V and 7 bases from J; bases unmatched to any gene: 5. The CDR3 sequence is CASSATGGVEAFF. The sequenced CDR3 bases are TGTGCCAGCAGCGCGACAGGGGGTGTTGAA. The whole variable domain, remainder taken from reference TRBV5-4 and TRBJ1-1, is ETGVTQSPTHLIKTRGQQVTLRCSSQSGHNTVSWYQQALGQGPQFIFQYYREEENGRGNFPPRFSGLQFPNYSSELNVNALELDDSALYLCASSATGGVEAFFGQGTRLTVV.

Details on this clone: The read is 3 residues too short to cover the CDR3 end, so that end is filled in from the germline J gene. The chain carries TRBV19 and TRBJ1-5; D gene unclear. The CDR3 contains 14 residues. The V and J ends lost 7 bases and 2 bases respectively, with 12 bases between them. The germline V gene has CDR1 LNHDA and CDR2 SQIVND (reference sequence). The CDR3 protein is CASKVEGRNQPQHF. The part of the CDR3 DNA that was read is TGTGCCAGTAAGGTAGAGGGTCGCAATCAGCCC. The whole variable domain, remainder taken from reference TRBV19 and TRBJ1-5, is DGGITQSPKYLFRKEGQNVTLSCEQNLNHDAMYWYRQDPGQGLRLIYYSQIVNDFQKGDIAEGYSVSREKKESFPLTVTSAQKNPTAFYLCASKVEGRNQPQHFGDGTRLSIL.

For this clone: The read ends 3 residues before the CDR3 terminus; that terminus is restored from the germline J gene. V and J are TRBV24-1 and TRBJ1-2, with D possibly matching TRBD1 (5 bases). V was shortened by 6 bases and J by 3 bases, with 13 bases between the two germline ends. The CDR3 is 14 residues long. Germline assignment: CDR1 KGHDR and CDR2 SFDVKD. The CDR3 bases that were read are TGTGCCACCAGTAACCCCGGGGGGGACTATGGC. This translates into CATSNPGGDYG. The CDR3 in its entirety is CATSNPGGDYGYTF.

The part of the CDR3 DNA that was read is TGCAGTGCTAGAGACGGGGACAGGGGGGGATACGAG. It is translated as CSARDGDRGGYE. The full CDR3 protein reads CSARDGDRGGYEQYF. V and J are TRBV20-1 and TRBJ2-7, with TRBD1 matching over 11 bases. The CDR3 end is not reached by the read, which stops 3 residues before it; the germline J gene fills it in. Trimming at V came to 0 bases and at J to 4 bases, leaving 5 bases not matched to a gene. The CDR3 has 15 amino acids. Germline V gene lookup returns CDR1 DFQATT and CDR2 SNEGSKA (reference sequence).